Presented here are 11 T cell receptor beta chains from one specimen sequenced in a study of blood T cell repertoires in COVID-19. Profiled with immunoSEQ multiplex PCR; TCRdb holds only in-frame clones, not every one. The profile shows about 77,000 clones, 80% of them singletons. The material sequenced was peripheral blood. These receptors were obtained from a woman aged 70-85 years with acute or convalescent COVID-19.

The J gene is TRBJ2-7, the V gene TRBV7-9; perhaps TRBD1 as D (6 bases). V was trimmed by 3 bases and J by 6 bases, leaving 9 bases between them. This CDR3 spans 12 amino acids. In germline, CDR1 is SEHNR, CDR2 FQNEAQ (reference sequence). CDR3 bases: TGTGCCAGCAGCTTGACAGGTTTCGAGCAGTACTTC. Its protein product is CASSLTGFEQYF.

V and J are TRBV19 and TRBJ1-1, with D tentatively TRBD1 (5 bases). Deletions cut 5 bases from V and 4 bases from J, with 11 bases between. Germline V gene data show CDR1 as LNHDA and CDR2 as SQIVND (reference sequence). The CDR3 extends over 13 amino acids. CDR3 in amino acids: CASSFDRGTEAFF. As DNA, the CDR3 is TGTGCCAGTAGTTTCGACAGAGGCACTGAAGCTTTCTTT.

The V call is TRBV13, the J call TRBJ1-3, with D perhaps TRBD1 (6 bases). CDR1 is PRHDT and CDR2 is FYEKMQ in the germline V gene (reference sequence). Trimming pared 3 bases from V and 0 bases from J, leaving 12 bases between. The CDR3 is made up of 16 amino acids. This CDR3 is CASSLDSPLSGNTIYF. In DNA, the CDR3 is TGTGCCAGCAGCTTGGACAGCCCCCTCTCTGGAAACACCATATATTTT.

This clone appeared once. The V and J genes are TRBV5-1 and TRBJ2-1; TRBD1 matches 7 bases. CDR1 and CDR2 from the germline V gene are SGHRS and YFSETQ. This CDR3 has 14 residues. Trimming at V came to 4 bases and at J to 3 bases, leaving 4 bases not matched to a gene. The DNA for the CDR3 is TGCGCCAGCAGCCTGGGACAGAGCTACAATGAGCAGTTCTTC. Amino acid sequence: CASSLGQSYNEQFF.

V and J are TRBV5-4 and TRBJ2-1; maybe TRBD1 (6 bases). Per the germline V gene, CDR1 is SGHNT and CDR2 is YYREEE (reference sequence). This CDR3 is built from 14 residues. Trimming stripped 5 bases from V and 7 bases from J, with 16 bases between. The CDR3 loop reads CASRPDRRINEQFF. The CDR3 DNA follows: TGTGCCAGCAGACCCGACAGGAGAATAAATGAGCAGTTCTTC.

V is TRBV9 and J is TRBJ1-5, with a tentative D call TRBD1 (5 bases). CDR3 length: 14 residues. The V end lost 4 bases, the J end lost 6 bases, and 14 bases lay between the germline ends. In germline, CDR1 is SGDLS, CDR2 YYNGEE. The CDR3 is CASSLGAPGQPQHF. DNA for the CDR3: TGTGCCAGCAGCCTTGGGGCCCCGGGTCAGCCCCAGCATTTT.

The chain couples TRBV7-2 to TRBJ1-1; a possible D gene is TRBD1 (5 bases). V was cut by 3 bases and J by 1 base, with 12 bases left in between. The CDR3 is 15 residues long. CDR1 and CDR2 (germline): SGHTA, FQGNSA. For the CDR3, the DNA is TGTGCCAGCAGCTTGGTGGGTACAGGGAACACTGAAGCTTTCTTT. This gives the protein CASSLVGTGNTEAFF.

The V call is TRBV5-1, the J call TRBJ1-5; TRBD1 matches 9 bases. Germline assignment: CDR1 SGHRS and CDR2 YFSETQ. This CDR3 has 14 residues. Losses at the gene ends were 4 bases for V and 8 bases for J; bases not matched to a gene: 7. CDR3 in amino acids: CASSAGTGKEPQHF. CDR3 DNA: TGCGCCAGCAGCGCCGGGACAGGGAAAGAGCCCCAGCATTTT.

Only one count was recorded for this clone. The gene calls are TRBV7-9 and TRBJ1-2; D is ambiguous. The length of the CDR3 is 14 residues. Germline loops: CDR1 SEHNR, CDR2 FQNEAQ (reference sequence). Trimming removed 5 bases from V and 4 bases from J, with 14 bases in between. The CDR3 sequence is CASSPGFNSYGYTF. The CDR3 coding sequence is TGTGCCAGCAGCCCGGGATTCAATAGCTATGGCTACACCTTC.

The V call is TRBV28, the J call TRBJ2-1; no firm D call. The V and J ends lost 6 bases and 5 bases respectively, with 11 bases between them. The length of the CDR3 is 13 residues. CDR1 MDHEN and CDR2 SYDVKM come from the germline V gene. CDR3 protein: CASRHRVHNEQFF. The CDR3 nucleotides read TGTGCCAGCAGACACCGGGTCCACAATGAGCAGTTCTTC.

The chain carries TRBV18 and TRBJ1-3; no firm D call. Per germline, CDR1 KGHSH and CDR2 LQKENI. CDR3 length: 13 residues. Trimming took off 4 bases at V and 4 bases at J, with 8 bases between the two ends. This CDR3 reads CASSLEAGNTIYF. The CDR3 bases are TGTGCCAGCTCACTCGAAGCGGGAAACACCATATATTTT.